The present T cell receptor beta chain was sequenced within a study of T cells after yellow fever vaccination. This clonotype came up a few times. MiXCR, applied by TCRdb to the 5' RACE reads, yields one record per CDR3 protein. Of some 160,000 distinct CDR3 sequences listed, around 9.3% are singletons. This sample comprised CD8+ T cells sorted from PBMCs, obtained 45 days after the yellow fever booster vaccination. This TCR was recovered from a man aged 18 to 29 who received the YFV17D yellow fever vaccine.

This CDR3 is CASSKGPVTSGANVLTF. The CDR3 DNA reads as TGTGCCAGCAGCAAGGGACCTGTCACGAGCGGGGCCAACGTCCTGACTTTC. The chain couples TRBV5-6 to TRBJ2-6; either TRBD1 or TRBD2 may fit D (5 bases each). The V gene's germline CDR1 is SGHDT and CDR2 YYEEEE. There are 17 residues in the CDR3. Trimming pared 4 bases from V and 4 bases from J, leaving 18 bases between.